One sample yielded the 31 T cell receptor beta chains listed below, sequenced in a study of blood T cell repertoires in COVID-19. The repertoire was sequenced with immunoSEQ multiplex PCR; TCRdb's copy has only in-frame clones and lacks some. The data hold some 390,000 clones, with around nine tenths observed a single time. Sequencing used peripheral blood. These receptors all stem from a human donor in a cohort sampled during active COVID-19.

This clone was seen a few times. The rearrangement uses TRBV7-2 and TRBJ2-1; the match to TRBD2 covers 7 bases. The J segment lost 8 bases and the V segment lost 1 base, leaving 2 bases of the junction unmatched. This CDR3 is built from 13 residues. Per the germline V gene, CDR1 is SGHTA and CDR2 is FQGNSA. The CDR3 DNA sequence: TGTGCCAGCAGCTTAGACACTAGCGATGAGCAGTTCTTC. Its translation is CASSLDTSDEQFF.

The rearrangement uses TRBV6-5 and TRBJ2-1, with D hard to call. The CDR3 loop spans 16 amino acids. From germline, CDR1 is MNHEY and CDR2 SVGAGI. V lost 2 bases and J lost 0, with 11 bases in between. The CDR3: CASSYTPVGSYNEQFF. DNA for the CDR3: TGTGCCAGCAGTTACACTCCCGTTGGCTCCTACAATGAGCAGTTCTTC.

The rearrangement links TRBV29-1 to TRBJ2-1; 7 positions match TRBD2. From germline, CDR1 is SQVTM and CDR2 ANQGSEA. Trimming at V came to 0 bases and at J to 9 bases, leaving 8 bases not matched to a gene. The CDR3 totals 14 residues. In DNA, the CDR3 is TGCAGCGTTGAAGATCAGGCGGGAGAATCTGAGCAGTTCTTC. Its translation: CSVEDQAGESEQFF.

The V call is TRBV5-1, the J call TRBJ2-3; 9 bases agree with TRBD1. The CDR3 is 16 amino acids. Losses at the gene ends were 4 bases for V and 6 bases for J; bases not matched to a gene: 12. Germline CDR1 and CDR2: SGHRS and YFSETQ. CDR3 sequence (DNA): TGCGCCAGCAGCGAGGACAGGGGCAGATCTGTTGATACGCAGTATTTT. Amino acids: CASSEDRGRSVDTQYF.

The rearrangement uses TRBV28 and TRBJ2-7; D not resolved. The CDR3 is 13 residues long. Germline CDR1 is MDHEN and CDR2 is SYDVKM. V dropped 6 bases and J dropped 2 bases, with 11 bases sitting between them. CDR3 nucleotide sequence: TGTGCCAGCAGCTTTACAGCAACCTACGAGCAGTACTTC. This translates into CASSFTATYEQYF.

Only one count was recorded for this clone. The V call is TRBV5-1, the J call TRBJ2-7; 8 bases map to TRBD1. CDR3 length equals 19 residues. The V and J ends lost 1 base and 2 bases, in that order; junction bases with no gene match: 17. CDR1 is SGHRS, CDR2 YFSETQ, per germline. CDR3 in amino acids: CASSLTPRNPGTGTYEQYF. The CDR3 nucleotides read TGCGCCAGCAGCTTGACGCCCCGAAATCCCGGGACAGGTACCTACGAGCAGTACTTC.

In this sample, this clone turned up once. The chain joins TRBV5-1 to TRBJ2-7; 14 nucleotides line up with TRBD2. CDR1 and CDR2 (germline): SGHRS, YFSETQ. CDR3 length: 19 residues. V was pared by 4 bases and J by 2 bases, with 14 bases of the junction left unmatched. The CDR3 region has the DNA TGCGCCAGCAGCGAGGCTGCCGGGACTAGCGGGAGAAATGCCTACGAGCAGTACTTC. As protein: CASSEAAGTSGRNAYEQYF. The full variable domain, its missing parts supplied by reference TRBV5-1 and TRBJ2-7, is KAGVTQTPRYLIKTRGQQVTLSCSPISGHRSVSWYQQTPGQGLQFLFEYFSETQRNKGNFPGRFSGRQFSNSRSEMNVSTLELGDSALYLCASSEAAGTSGRNAYEQYFGPGTRLTVT.

V is TRBV9 and J is TRBJ1-1; D perhaps matches TRBD1 (5 bases). V lost 4 bases to trimming and J lost 6 bases, with 19 bases between them. This CDR3 has 15 amino acids. The germline gives CDR1 SGDLS, CDR2 YYNGEE. The CDR3: CASSPPGGGSAEAFF. The CDR3 coding sequence is TGTGCCAGCAGCCCCCCCGGGGGGGGGTCTGCTGAAGCTTTCTTT.

The count of this clone is one. The gene calls are TRBV6-5 and TRBJ2-2, with 12 bases aligning to TRBD2. From germline, CDR1 is MNHEY and CDR2 SVGAGI. V trimming: 6 bases; J trimming: 6 bases; junction bases outside the gene matches: 2. This CDR3 is built from 14 residues. This chain's CDR3 is CASRLAGGPGELFF. In DNA, the CDR3 is TGTGCCAGCAGGCTAGCGGGGGGGCCCGGGGAGCTGTTTTTT.

In this sample, this clone turned up many times. The chain joins TRBV25-1 to TRBJ2-7; D is perhaps TRBD2 (6 bases). V lost 1 base and J 4 bases, leaving 14 bases between the germline ends. In germline, CDR1 is MGHDK, CDR2 SYGVNS. This CDR3 has 15 residues. CDR3 amino acids: CASSEFGAGQYEQYF. CDR3 bases: TGTGCCAGCAGTGAATTCGGGGCGGGGCAATACGAGCAGTACTTC.

The chain uses TRBV24-1 and TRBJ1-5, with 7 bases that match TRBD1. Trimming took 2 bases from V and 4 from J; bases not matched to a gene: 4. In germline, CDR1 is KGHDR, CDR2 SFDVKD. There are 15 residues in the CDR3. The CDR3 protein is CATSDSTGANQPQHF. The CDR3, as DNA: TGTGCCACCAGTGATTCTACAGGGGCAAATCAGCCCCAGCATTTT.

CDR3 DNA: TGTGCCAGCAGCTTAACGGGGGGGCAAATCTACGAGCAGTACTTC. Translated, it gives CASSLTGGQIYEQYF. The rearrangement uses TRBV7-2 and TRBJ2-7; TRBD2 aligns across 8 bases. This CDR3 has 15 amino acids. Germline V CDR1 and CDR2: SGHTA, FQGNSA. The J segment lost 3 bases and the V segment lost 2 bases, leaving 6 bases of the junction unmatched. Complete variable domain (other parts from reference TRBV7-2 and TRBJ2-7): GAGVSQSPSNKVTEKGKDVELRCDPISGHTALYWYRQSLGQGLEFLIYFQGNSAPDKSGLPSDRFSAERTGGSVSTLTIQRTQQEDSAVYLCASSLTGGQIYEQYFGPGTRLTVT.

Details on this clone: Other nucleotide sequences in the sample specify the same CDR3. This sequence joins TRBV7-3 and TRBJ2-7, with D perhaps TRBD2 (7 bases). Germline V gene sequence: CDR1 SGHTA, CDR2 FQGTGA. The CDR3 is 14 residues long. Trimming took off 5 bases at V and 2 bases at J, with 13 bases between the two ends. The CDR3 DNA reads TGTGCCAGCAGCCCGGGGGGCGGAGCCTACGAGCAGTACTTC. Translating gives CASSPGGGAYEQYF.

The rearrangement uses TRBV9 and TRBJ2-3, with TRBD2 identical over 12 bases. Per the germline V gene, CDR1 is SGDLS and CDR2 is YYNGEE. Trimming at V came to 3 bases and at J to 2 bases, leaving 22 bases not matched to a gene. The CDR3 sequence is 22 residues long. CDR3 bases: TGTGCCAGCAGCGACACAGCCAGACTAGCGGGAGACCTAACAAGACTCACAGATACGCAGTATTTT. Protein product: CASSDTARLAGDLTRLTDTQYF.

This clone was picked up a small number of times. V is TRBV4-2 and J is TRBJ2-2, with a tentative D call TRBD2 (6 bases). The CDR3 is 17 amino acids. The V gene's germline CDR1 is LGHNA and CDR2 YNFKEQ. Trimming removed 0 bases at V and 4 bases at J, with 15 bases between. The CDR3 here is CASSQDSLPGVTGELFF. The CDR3 DNA is TGTGCCAGCAGCCAAGATTCCCTTCCGGGGGTCACCGGGGAGCTGTTTTTT.

V and J are TRBV9 and TRBJ2-2; D perhaps matches TRBD2 (6 bases). The V gene's germline CDR1 is SGDLS and CDR2 YYNGEE. The ends were cut back, 4 bases at V and 3 bases at J, with 13 bases in the middle. CDR3 length: 15 amino acids. In DNA form, the CDR3 reads TGTGCCAGCAGCCCCCCTCCGGGGGACACCGGGGAGCTGTTTTTT. Translation gives CASSPPPGDTGELFF.

The chain has TRBV9 and TRBJ1-6; D is possibly TRBD1 (6 bases). Germline CDR1 reads SGDLS; CDR2 reads YYNGEE. This CDR3 comprises 17 residues. V lost 0 bases and J lost 0, with 10 bases in between. CDR3 DNA: TGTGCCAGCAGCGTAGGGACAGCGAGCTCCTATAATTCACCCCTCCACTTT. Protein: CASSVGTASSYNSPLHF.

The chain carries TRBV2 and TRBJ1-1; 7 bases align to TRBD1. The CDR3 has 13 amino acids. Germline V gene sequence: CDR1 SNHLY, CDR2 FYNNEI. V gave up 4 bases and J gave up 6 bases; unmatched junction bases: 5. This CDR3 is CASSVQGEAEAFF. CDR3 in DNA: TGTGCCAGCAGTGTCCAGGGGGAGGCTGAAGCTTTCTTT.

The table lists this clone with a few counts. V is TRBV27 and J is TRBJ1-1; D is undetermined. This CDR3 has 13 amino acids. V dropped 6 bases and J dropped 0 bases, with 8 bases sitting between them. The germline V gene encodes CDR1 MNHEY and CDR2 SMNVEV (reference sequence). Here the CDR3 DNA reads TGTGCCAGCAGCCCGTTAGTGAACACTGAAGCTTTCTTT. This translates into CASSPLVNTEAFF.

This chain joins TRBV2 and TRBJ2-3; D is possibly TRBD1 (6 bases). Germline V gives CDR1 SNHLY, CDR2 FYNNEI. This CDR3 has 15 amino acids. The V and J ends lost 1 base and 1 base respectively, with 9 bases between them. This chain's CDR3 is CASSEVKGGTDTQYF. In DNA, the CDR3 is TGTGCCAGCAGTGAAGTCAAGGGGGGCACAGATACGCAGTATTTT.

This clone appeared once. The chain recombines TRBV7-9 with TRBJ1-2; TRBD1 matches at 8 bases. The CDR3 length is 14 residues. Germline CDR1 is SEHNR and CDR2 is FQNEAQ (reference sequence). V trimming: 5 bases; J trimming: 3 bases; junction bases outside the gene matches: 5. The CDR3 region is CASSPRQGHYGYTF. CDR3 DNA: TGTGCCAGCAGCCCACGACAGGGGCACTATGGCTACACCTTC.

This chain links TRBV9 with TRBJ2-1; D gene ambiguous. Trimming took off 3 bases at V and 3 bases at J, with 19 bases between the two ends. The CDR3 consists of 17 residues. CDR1 is SGDLS, CDR2 YYNGEE, per germline. CDR3 nucleotides: TGTGCCAGCAGCGGTAGCCTGAATGCGGAACTCTACAATGAGCAGTTCTTC. It translates to CASSGSLNAELYNEQFF.

The chain joins TRBV10-2 to TRBJ2-7; the match to TRBD2 covers 11 bases. The V and J ends lost 11 bases and 3 bases, in that order; junction bases with no gene match: 9. This CDR3 is built from 14 residues. The germline CDR1 and CDR2 sequences are WSHSY and SAAADI. In DNA, the CDR3 is TGCGCCTCTTCAGTTGGGACTAGCGGCTACGAGCAGTACTTC. Its translation: CASSVGTSGYEQYF.

The rearrangement joins TRBV6-5 to TRBJ2-7; 8 bases are shared with TRBD1. The CDR3 consists of 13 residues. Germline values: CDR1 MNHEY, CDR2 SVGAGI. J lost 0 bases, V lost 8 bases, and 3 bases had no gene match. The CDR3 DNA reads as TGTGCCAGCGGGGACAGGAGCTCCTACGAGCAGTACTTC. This translates into CASGDRSSYEQYF.

The chain uses TRBV15 and TRBJ2-2; no reliable D call. V gave up 0 bases and J gave up 2 bases, with 10 bases separating them. There are 16 residues in the CDR3. Germline assignment: CDR1 LNHNV and CDR2 YYDKDF (reference sequence). DNA for the CDR3: TGTGCCACCAGCAGAGATGCGGCAGCTAACACCGGGGAGCTGTTTTTT. It yields the protein CATSRDAAANTGELFF.

The chain uses TRBV7-9 and TRBJ1-2; possibly TRBD1 for D (6 bases). In germline, CDR1 is SEHNR, CDR2 FQNEAQ (reference sequence). V lost 3 bases and J 4 bases, leaving 18 bases between the germline ends. The CDR3 is 16 residues long. This CDR3 is CASSFAGATGGYGYTF. CDR3 bases: TGTGCCAGCAGCTTCGCGGGGGCAACGGGTGGCTATGGCTACACCTTC.

The DNA for the CDR3 is TGTGCCAGCAGCCCCGAGACTAGCGGGATCGCAGATACGCAGTATTTT. Residues: CASSPETSGIADTQYF. The chain employs TRBV7-3 and TRBJ2-3, with TRBD2 matching 11 bases. J gave up 4 bases and V 5 bases, and 8 bases lay outside the gene matches. Germline-derived CDR1 and CDR2 are SGHTA and FQGTGA. This CDR3 region has 16 residues.

The chain uses TRBV6-1 and TRBJ2-2, with 8 bases fitting TRBD1. The V gene end was trimmed by 4 bases and the J gene end by 4 bases; junction bases not matched to a gene: 8. The CDR3 is made up of 16 amino acids. The germline gives CDR1 MNHNS, CDR2 SASEGT. The CDR3 DNA is TGTGCCAGCAGTGTGGGTCAGGGGGCGGGCACCGGGGAGCTGTTTTTT. Translated: CASSVGQGAGTGELFF.

CDR3 loop: CASSPKTGLGYGYTF. The DNA for the CDR3 is TGTGCCAGCAGTCCAAAGACAGGACTCGGATATGGCTACACCTTC. This rearrangement joins TRBV27 to TRBJ1-2, with D maybe TRBD1 (6 bases). Germline V CDR1 and CDR2: MNHEY, SMNVEV (reference sequence). V was cut by 5 bases and J by 5 bases, with 18 bases left in between. This CDR3 region has 15 residues.

J is TRBJ1-1 and V is TRBV7-6; the D is unclear. Trimming removed 1 base from V and 4 bases from J, with 16 bases in between. This CDR3 has 16 amino acids. The germline CDR1 and CDR2 sequences are SGHVS and FNYEAQ. The CDR3 is CASSLGSLGGITEAFF. CDR3 DNA sequence: TGTGCCAGCAGCTTAGGCTCGTTGGGAGGGATCACTGAAGCTTTCTTT.

The J gene is TRBJ2-3, the V gene TRBV9, with 9 bases lining up with TRBD2. After removal of 0 bases from V and 0 bases from J, the junction contained 8 bases not matched to a gene. This CDR3 contains 18 residues. Germline CDR1 is SGDLS and CDR2 is YYNGEE. CDR3 region: CASSVGAGGLTSTDTQYF. The DNA for the CDR3 is TGTGCCAGCAGCGTAGGAGCGGGGGGTTTAACTAGCACAGATACGCAGTATTTT.